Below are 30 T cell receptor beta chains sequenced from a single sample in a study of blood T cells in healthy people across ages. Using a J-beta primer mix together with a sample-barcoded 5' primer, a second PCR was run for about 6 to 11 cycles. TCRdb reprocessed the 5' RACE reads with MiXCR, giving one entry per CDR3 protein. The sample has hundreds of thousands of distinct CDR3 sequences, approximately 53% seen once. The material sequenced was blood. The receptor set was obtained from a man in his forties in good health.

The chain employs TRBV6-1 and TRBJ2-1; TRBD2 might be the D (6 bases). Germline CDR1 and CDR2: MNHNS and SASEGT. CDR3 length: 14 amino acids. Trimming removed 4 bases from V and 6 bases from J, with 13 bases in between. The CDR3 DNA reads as TGTGCCAGCAGTGGCGGAGGGCTAGTCAATGAGCAGTTCTTC. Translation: CASSGGGLVNEQFF.

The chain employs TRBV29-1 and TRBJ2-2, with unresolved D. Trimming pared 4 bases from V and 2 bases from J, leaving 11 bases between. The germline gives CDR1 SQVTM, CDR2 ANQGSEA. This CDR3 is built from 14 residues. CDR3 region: CSVARNGNTGELFF. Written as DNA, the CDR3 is TGCAGCGTTGCTCGAAACGGTAACACCGGGGAGCTGTTTTTT.

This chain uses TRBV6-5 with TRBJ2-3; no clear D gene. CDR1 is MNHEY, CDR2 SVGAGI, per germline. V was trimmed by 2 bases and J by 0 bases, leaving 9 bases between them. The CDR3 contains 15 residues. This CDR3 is CASSYAGASTDTQYF. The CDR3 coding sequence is TGTGCCAGCAGTTACGCTGGAGCTAGCACAGATACGCAGTATTTT.

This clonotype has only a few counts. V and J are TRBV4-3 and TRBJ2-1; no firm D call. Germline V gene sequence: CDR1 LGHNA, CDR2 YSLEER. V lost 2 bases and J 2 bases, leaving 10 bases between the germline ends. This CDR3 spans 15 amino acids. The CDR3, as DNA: TGCGCCAGCAGCCAACAATCGGCCGCCTACAATGAGCAGTTCTTC. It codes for CASSQQSAAYNEQFF.

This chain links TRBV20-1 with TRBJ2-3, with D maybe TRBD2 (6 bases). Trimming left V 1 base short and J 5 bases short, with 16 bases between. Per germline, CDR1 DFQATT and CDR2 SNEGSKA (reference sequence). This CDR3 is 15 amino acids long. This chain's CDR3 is CSARVQGGVGDTQYF. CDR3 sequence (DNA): TGCAGTGCTAGAGTCCAGGGCGGGGTCGGAGATACGCAGTATTTT.

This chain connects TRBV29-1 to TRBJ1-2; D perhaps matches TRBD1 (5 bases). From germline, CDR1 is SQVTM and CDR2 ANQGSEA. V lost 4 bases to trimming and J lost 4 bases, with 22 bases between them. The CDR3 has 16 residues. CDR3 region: CSVVGTALNRAYGYTF. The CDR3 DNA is TGCAGCGTTGTTGGGACGGCCCTAAACAGAGCCTATGGCTACACCTTC.

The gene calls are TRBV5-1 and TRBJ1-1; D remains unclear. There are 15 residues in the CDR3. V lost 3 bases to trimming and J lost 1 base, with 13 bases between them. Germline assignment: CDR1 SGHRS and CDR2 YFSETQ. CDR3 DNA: TGCGCCAGCAGCTCCGACCCGTTCGGGAACACTGAAGCTTTCTTT. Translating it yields CASSSDPFGNTEAFF.

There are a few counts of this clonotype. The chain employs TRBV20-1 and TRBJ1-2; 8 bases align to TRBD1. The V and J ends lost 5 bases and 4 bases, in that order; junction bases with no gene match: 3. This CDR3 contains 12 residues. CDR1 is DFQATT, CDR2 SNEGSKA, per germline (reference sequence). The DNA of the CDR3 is TGCAGTGCTCCCGGGACAGGCTATGGCTACACCTTC. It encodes CSAPGTGYGYTF.

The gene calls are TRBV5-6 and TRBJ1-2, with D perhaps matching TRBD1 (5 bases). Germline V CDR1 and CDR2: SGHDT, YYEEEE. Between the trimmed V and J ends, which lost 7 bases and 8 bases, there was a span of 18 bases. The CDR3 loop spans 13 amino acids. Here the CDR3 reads CASSTAGQAGYTF. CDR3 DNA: TGTGCCAGCTCAACGGCGGGGCAGGCGGGCTACACCTTC.

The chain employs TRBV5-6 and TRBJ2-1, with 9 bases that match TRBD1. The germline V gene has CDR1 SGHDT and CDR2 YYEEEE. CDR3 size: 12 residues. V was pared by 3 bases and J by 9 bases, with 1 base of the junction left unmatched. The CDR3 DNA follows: TGTGCCAGCAGCTGGGGACAGGGTGAGCAGTTCTTC. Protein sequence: CASSWGQGEQFF.

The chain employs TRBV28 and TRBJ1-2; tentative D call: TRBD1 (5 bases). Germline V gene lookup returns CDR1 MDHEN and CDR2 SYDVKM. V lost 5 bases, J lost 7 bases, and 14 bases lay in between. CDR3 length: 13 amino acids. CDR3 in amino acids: CASSHQTAAGYTF. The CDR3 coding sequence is TGTGCCAGCAGTCACCAGACAGCGGCTGGCTACACCTTC.

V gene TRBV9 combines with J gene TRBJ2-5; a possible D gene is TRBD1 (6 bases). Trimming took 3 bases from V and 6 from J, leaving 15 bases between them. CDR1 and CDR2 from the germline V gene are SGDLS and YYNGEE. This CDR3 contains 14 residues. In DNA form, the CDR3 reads TGTGCCAGCAGCGCAGGACAGTTACGGCAGACCCAGTACTTC. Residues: CASSAGQLRQTQYF. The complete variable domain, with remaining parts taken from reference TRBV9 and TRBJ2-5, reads DSGVTQTPKHLITATGQRVTLRCSPRSGDLSVYWYQQSLDQGLQFLIQYYNGEERAKGNILERFSAQQFPDLHSELNLSSLELGDSALYFCASSAGQLRQTQYFGPGTRLLVL.

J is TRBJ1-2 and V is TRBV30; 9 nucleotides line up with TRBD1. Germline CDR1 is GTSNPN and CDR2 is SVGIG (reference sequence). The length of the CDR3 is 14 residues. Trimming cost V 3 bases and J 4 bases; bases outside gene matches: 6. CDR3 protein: CAWRQGAPSYGYTF. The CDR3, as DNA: TGTGCCTGGAGACAGGGGGCGCCTAGCTATGGCTACACCTTC.

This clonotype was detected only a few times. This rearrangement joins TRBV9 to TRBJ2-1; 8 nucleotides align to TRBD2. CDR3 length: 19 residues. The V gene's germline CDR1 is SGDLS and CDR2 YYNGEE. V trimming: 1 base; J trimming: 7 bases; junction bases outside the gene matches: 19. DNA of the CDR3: TGTGCCAGCAGCGTACGCGGTGGGATCGGGGCGGGAGGTTATAATGAGCAGTTCTTC. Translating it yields CASSVRGGIGAGGYNEQFF.

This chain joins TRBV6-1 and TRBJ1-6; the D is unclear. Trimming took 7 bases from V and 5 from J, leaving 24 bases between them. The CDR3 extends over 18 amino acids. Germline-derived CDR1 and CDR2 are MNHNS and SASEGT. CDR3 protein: CASKTQVGVRFDNSPLHF. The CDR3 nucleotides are TGTGCCAGCAAGACTCAAGTCGGGGTTCGGTTTGATAATTCACCCCTCCACTTT.

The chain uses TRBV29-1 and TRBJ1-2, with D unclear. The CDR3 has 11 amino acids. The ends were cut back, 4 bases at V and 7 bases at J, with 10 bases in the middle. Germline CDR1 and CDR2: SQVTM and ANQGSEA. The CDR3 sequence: CSVGGSGGYTF. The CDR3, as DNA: TGCAGCGTTGGCGGGAGCGGTGGCTACACCTTC.

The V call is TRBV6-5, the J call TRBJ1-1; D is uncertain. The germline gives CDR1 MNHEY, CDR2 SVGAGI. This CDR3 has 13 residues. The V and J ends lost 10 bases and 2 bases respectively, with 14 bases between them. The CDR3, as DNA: TGTGCCACTTCGGACCGGGGAAACACTGAAGCTTTCTTT. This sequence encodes CATSDRGNTEAFF.

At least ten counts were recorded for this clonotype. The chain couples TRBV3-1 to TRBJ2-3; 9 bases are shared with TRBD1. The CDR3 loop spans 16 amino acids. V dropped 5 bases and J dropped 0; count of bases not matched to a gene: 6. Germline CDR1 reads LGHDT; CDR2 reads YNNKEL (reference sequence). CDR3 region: CASSARDRASTDTQYF. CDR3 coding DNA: TGTGCCAGCAGCGCCCGGGACAGGGCTAGCACAGATACGCAGTATTTT.

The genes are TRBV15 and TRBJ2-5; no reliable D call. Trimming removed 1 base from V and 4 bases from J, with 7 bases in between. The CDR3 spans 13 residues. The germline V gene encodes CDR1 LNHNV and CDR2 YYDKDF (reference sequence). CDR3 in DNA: TGTGCCACCAGCAGAGTTGGCGGAGAGACCCAGTACTTC. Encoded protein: CATSRVGGETQYF.

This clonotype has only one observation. CDR3 sequence (DNA): TGTGCCAGCAGCTTAGCGACAGGGTTGGGCTATGGCTACACCTTC. Residues: CASSLATGLGYGYTF. The chain is built from TRBV7-9 and TRBJ1-2; TRBD1 aligns across 7 bases. V lost 0 bases, J lost 4 bases, and 5 bases stayed unmatched. The length of the CDR3 is 15 residues. Germline V gene lookup returns CDR1 SEHNR and CDR2 FQNEAQ (reference sequence).

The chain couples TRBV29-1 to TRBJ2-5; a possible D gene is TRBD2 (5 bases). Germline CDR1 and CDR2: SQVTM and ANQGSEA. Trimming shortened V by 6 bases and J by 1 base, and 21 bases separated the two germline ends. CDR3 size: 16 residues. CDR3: CSVLRKGPRVQETQYF. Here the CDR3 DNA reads TGCAGCGTCCTTCGGAAGGGCCCGAGGGTCCAAGAGACCCAGTACTTC.

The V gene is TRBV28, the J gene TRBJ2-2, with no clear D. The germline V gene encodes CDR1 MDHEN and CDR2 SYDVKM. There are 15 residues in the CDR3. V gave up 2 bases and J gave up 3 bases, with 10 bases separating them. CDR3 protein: CASSLLAPDTGELFF. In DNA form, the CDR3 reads TGTGCCAGCAGTTTACTGGCACCAGACACCGGGGAGCTGTTTTTT.

In nucleotides, the CDR3 is TGTGCCAGCGGGGGGACAGGGGGCTTCGGAGAGACCCAGTACTTC. As protein: CASGGTGGFGETQYF. The gene calls are TRBV9 and TRBJ2-5; 12 bases map to TRBD1. J lost 4 bases, V lost 7 bases, and 8 bases had no gene match. Per the germline V gene, CDR1 is SGDLS and CDR2 is YYNGEE. The CDR3 spans 15 residues.

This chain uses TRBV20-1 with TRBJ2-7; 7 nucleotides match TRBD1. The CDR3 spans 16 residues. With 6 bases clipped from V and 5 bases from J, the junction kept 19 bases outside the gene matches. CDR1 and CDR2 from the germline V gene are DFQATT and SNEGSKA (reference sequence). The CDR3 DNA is TGCAGTGCCTCCGGGGACGACAGGGTTTTGATGGACGAGCAGTACTTC. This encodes CSASGDDRVLMDEQYF.

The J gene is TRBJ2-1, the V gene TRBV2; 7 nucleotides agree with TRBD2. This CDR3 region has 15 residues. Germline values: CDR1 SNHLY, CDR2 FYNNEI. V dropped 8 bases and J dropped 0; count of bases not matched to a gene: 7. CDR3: CASFERGGSYNEQFF. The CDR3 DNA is TGTGCCAGCTTTGAGCGGGGTGGCTCCTACAATGAGCAGTTCTTC.

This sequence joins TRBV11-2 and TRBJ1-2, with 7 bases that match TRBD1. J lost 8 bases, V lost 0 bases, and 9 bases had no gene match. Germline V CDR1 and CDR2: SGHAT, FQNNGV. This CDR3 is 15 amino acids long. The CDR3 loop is CASSLDSQGREGYTF. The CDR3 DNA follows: TGTGCCAGCAGCTTAGATTCACAGGGGAGAGAAGGCTACACCTTC.

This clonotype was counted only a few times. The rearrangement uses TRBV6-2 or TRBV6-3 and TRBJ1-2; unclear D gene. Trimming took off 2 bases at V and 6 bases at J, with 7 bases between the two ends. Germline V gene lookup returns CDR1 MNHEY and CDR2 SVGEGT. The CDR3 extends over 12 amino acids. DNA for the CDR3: TGTGCCAGCAGTTACCGATCCGATGGCTACACCTTC. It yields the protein CASSYRSDGYTF.

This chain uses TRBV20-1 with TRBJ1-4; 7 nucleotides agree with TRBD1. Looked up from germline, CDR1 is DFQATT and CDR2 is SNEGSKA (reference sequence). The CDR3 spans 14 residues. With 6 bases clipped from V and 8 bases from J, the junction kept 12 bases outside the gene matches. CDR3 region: CSASAQGVREKLFF. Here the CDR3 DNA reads TGCAGTGCCTCGGCGCAGGGGGTCAGAGAAAAACTGTTTTTT.

CDR3 nucleotides: TGTGCCAGCAGTGCACAGTTTCCAGGCACAGATACGCAGTATTTT. Translated: CASSAQFPGTDTQYF. The chain is built from TRBV2 and TRBJ2-3, with unresolved D. Per germline, CDR1 SNHLY and CDR2 FYNNEI. V lost 4 bases, J lost 1 base, and 12 bases lay in between. The CDR3 spans 15 residues.

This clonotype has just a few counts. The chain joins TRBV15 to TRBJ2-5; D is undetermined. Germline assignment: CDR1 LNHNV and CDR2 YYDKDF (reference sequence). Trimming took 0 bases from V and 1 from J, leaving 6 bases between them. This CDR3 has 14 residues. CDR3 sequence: CATSRDTSQETQYF. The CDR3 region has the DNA TGTGCCACCAGCAGAGATACCAGCCAAGAGACCCAGTACTTC.